This T cell receptor beta chain was documented in a study of blood T cell repertoires in COVID-19. The data were produced by immunoSEQ multiplex PCR, yet TCRdb's version contains in-frame clones alone and is incomplete. The sample includes about 140,000 clones, more than 70% of them seen just once. The sample comprised peripheral blood. The origin of this receptor is a woman aged 55-69 years with acute or convalescent COVID-19.

DNA of the CDR3: TGCGCCAGCAGGGCCGGGACAGCCCCCTACGAGCAGTACTTC. Protein product: CASRAGTAPYEQYF. This rearrangement joins TRBV5-1 to TRBJ2-7; 7 nucleotides align to TRBD1. V was clipped by 5 bases and J by 2 bases; unmatched bases: 7. In germline, CDR1 is SGHRS, CDR2 YFSETQ. CDR3 size: 14 residues.